Reported below is one T cell receptor beta chain. The data belong to a study of blood T cell repertoires in COVID-19. Study background: Both acute and convalescent COVID-19 samples were obtained from the United States, Italy and Spain. The cDNA or gDNA used as material had been derived from T cells, B-cell-depleted T cells, or PBMCs.

The data were produced by immunoSEQ multiplex PCR, yet TCRdb's version contains in-frame clones alone and is incomplete. The sample has fewer than 200,000 clones; approximately 90% are singletons. The CDR3 has 12 amino acids. V gave up 5 bases and J gave up 2 bases, with 6 bases separating them. The origin of this receptor is a woman aged 60 to 75 who had recovered from COVID-19. This chain joins TRBV12-3 or TRBV12-4 and TRBJ1-2; possible D gene TRBD1, 6 bases. Sequencing used peripheral blood. The CDR3 sequence: CASSQGNYGYTF. DNA for the CDR3: TGTGCCAGCAGTCAGGGGAACTATGGCTACACCTTC.